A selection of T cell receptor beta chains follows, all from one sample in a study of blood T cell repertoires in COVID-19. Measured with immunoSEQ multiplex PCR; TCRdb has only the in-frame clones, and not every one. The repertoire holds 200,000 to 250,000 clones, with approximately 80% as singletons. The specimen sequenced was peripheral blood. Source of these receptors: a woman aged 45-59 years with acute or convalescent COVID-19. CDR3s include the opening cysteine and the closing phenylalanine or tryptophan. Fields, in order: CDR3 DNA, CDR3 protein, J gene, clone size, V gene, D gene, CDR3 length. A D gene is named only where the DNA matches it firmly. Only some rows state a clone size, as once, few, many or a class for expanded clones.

cdr3_nt: TGTGCCAGTAGCGGACTATTTTTCCCTTCAGGGGAGCTGTTTTTT
cdr3_aa: CASSGLFFPSGELFF
j_call: TRBJ2-2
clone_size: NA
v_call: TRBV19
d_call: NA
cdr3_length: 15

cdr3_nt: TGTGCCAGCAGTTTATCGTATTTTCGAGGGATTAATTCACCCCTCCACTTT
cdr3_aa: CASSLSYFRGINSPLHF
j_call: TRBJ1-6
clone_size: NA
v_call: TRBV27
d_call: NA
cdr3_length: 17

cdr3_nt: TGTGCCAGCAGACAGGGGATCGCAACTAATGAAAAACTGTTTTTT
cdr3_aa: CASRQGIATNEKLFF
j_call: TRBJ1-4
clone_size: NA
v_call: TRBV14
d_call: TRBD1
cdr3_length: 15

cdr3_nt: TGTGCCAGCAGCCACGTCCGTCACCGGGACAGAGAATATTCACCCCTCCACTTT
cdr3_aa: CASSHVRHRDREYSPLHF
j_call: TRBJ1-6
clone_size: NA
v_call: TRBV7-8
d_call: TRBD1
cdr3_length: 18

cdr3_nt: TGTGCCAGCAGCTTGAGCGACCCATTCACTGAAGCTTTCTTT
cdr3_aa: CASSLSDPFTEAFF
j_call: TRBJ1-1
clone_size: NA
v_call: TRBV5-5
d_call: NA
cdr3_length: 14

cdr3_nt: TGTGCCAGCATGGGGGGGCAGTCCAATCAGCCCCAGCATTTT
cdr3_aa: CASMGGQSNQPQHF
j_call: TRBJ1-5
clone_size: NA
v_call: TRBV2
d_call: NA
cdr3_length: 14

cdr3_nt: TGTGCCAGCAGCTTAGCCTCGGGGACAGGTTTCAACACTGAAGCTTTCTTT
cdr3_aa: CASSLASGTGFNTEAFF
j_call: TRBJ1-1
clone_size: few
v_call: TRBV11-3
d_call: TRBD1
cdr3_length: 17

cdr3_nt: TGTGCCAGCAGCCCCGACAGACTAGGTGGCGAGCAGTACTTC
cdr3_aa: CASSPDRLGGEQYF
j_call: TRBJ2-7
clone_size: NA
v_call: TRBV5-4
d_call: NA
cdr3_length: 14

cdr3_nt: TGTGCCAGCAGCCCGCTCCGAAACATCGGCTACACCTTC
cdr3_aa: CASSPLRNIGYTF
j_call: TRBJ1-2
clone_size: NA
v_call: TRBV3-1/TRBV3-2
d_call: NA
cdr3_length: 13

cdr3_nt: TGCGCCAGCAGCTTGGCCAGTCAGGCTAATGAAAAACTGTTTTTT
cdr3_aa: CASSLASQANEKLFF
j_call: TRBJ1-4
clone_size: NA
v_call: TRBV5-1
d_call: NA
cdr3_length: 15

cdr3_nt: TGTGCCAGCTCTGAAGTTTCGGGTCAGCCCCAGCATTTT
cdr3_aa: CASSEVSGQPQHF
j_call: TRBJ1-5
clone_size: NA
v_call: TRBV18
d_call: NA
cdr3_length: 13

cdr3_nt: TGTGCCACCAGTTTCAGGGCCTACGAGCAGTACTTC
cdr3_aa: CATSFRAYEQYF
j_call: TRBJ2-7
clone_size: NA
v_call: TRBV24-1
d_call: NA
cdr3_length: 12

cdr3_nt: TGTGCCAGCAGTTTATCCCCCGGGAATGAGCAGTTCTTC
cdr3_aa: CASSLSPGNEQFF
j_call: TRBJ2-1
clone_size: NA
v_call: TRBV28
d_call: NA
cdr3_length: 13

cdr3_nt: TGTGCCAGCAGCGAGACCGGGACAGAAAATTCACCCCTCCACTTT
cdr3_aa: CASSETGTENSPLHF
j_call: TRBJ1-6
clone_size: NA
v_call: TRBV9
d_call: TRBD1
cdr3_length: 15

cdr3_nt: TGCGCCAGCACCCCACGGGGGGCTGATAATTCACCCCTCCACTTT
cdr3_aa: CASTPRGADNSPLHF
j_call: TRBJ1-6
clone_size: NA
v_call: TRBV5-1
d_call: NA
cdr3_length: 15

cdr3_nt: TGTGCCAGCAGTTTGGGGGGGGTCGATGGCTACACCTTC
cdr3_aa: CASSLGGVDGYTF
j_call: TRBJ1-2
clone_size: once
v_call: TRBV28
d_call: NA
cdr3_length: 13

cdr3_nt: TGTGCCAGCAGCGTAGGGAGGATAGCGGGCCACTACAATGAGCAGTTCTTC
cdr3_aa: CASSVGRIAGHYNEQFF
j_call: TRBJ2-1
clone_size: NA
v_call: TRBV9
d_call: TRBD2
cdr3_length: 17

cdr3_nt: TGTGCCAGCAGCGGACAGGGGGGCAGCTATGGCTACACCTTC
cdr3_aa: CASSGQGGSYGYTF
j_call: TRBJ1-2
clone_size: once
v_call: TRBV2
d_call: TRBD1
cdr3_length: 14

cdr3_nt: TGTGCCTCCGAACCGGGACAGGGGGCCTATGGCTACACCTTC
cdr3_aa: CASEPGQGAYGYTF
j_call: TRBJ1-2
clone_size: NA
v_call: TRBV30
d_call: TRBD1
cdr3_length: 14

cdr3_nt: TGCGCCAGCAGCTTTCGGCGGAACAATGAGCAGTTCTTC
cdr3_aa: CASSFRRNNEQFF
j_call: TRBJ2-1
clone_size: NA
v_call: TRBV5-1
d_call: NA
cdr3_length: 13

cdr3_nt: TGTGCCATCAGTGACATGGAGGACAGCAGATCTCCTTATGGCTACACCTTC
cdr3_aa: CAISDMEDSRSPYGYTF
j_call: TRBJ1-2
clone_size: NA
v_call: TRBV10-3
d_call: NA
cdr3_length: 17

cdr3_nt: TGCAGTGCTAGTAGAGGGACAGGCTATGGCTACACCTTC
cdr3_aa: CSASRGTGYGYTF
j_call: TRBJ1-2
clone_size: NA
v_call: TRBV20-1
d_call: TRBD1
cdr3_length: 13

cdr3_nt: TGCGCCAGCAGCCAAGACGGGCAGGGGGTAGTAAACACCATATATTTT
cdr3_aa: CASSQDGQGVVNTIYF
j_call: TRBJ1-3
clone_size: NA
v_call: TRBV4-3
d_call: TRBD1
cdr3_length: 16

cdr3_nt: TGTGCCAGCAGACCCCCAGCTAGCGGGAGTTGGGAGACCCAGTACTTC
cdr3_aa: CASRPPASGSWETQYF
j_call: TRBJ2-5
clone_size: NA
v_call: TRBV6-6
d_call: TRBD2
cdr3_length: 16

cdr3_nt: TGTGCCAGCAGTGAAGGACAGGGGGCCAGGGGGAATGAAAAACTGTTTTTT
cdr3_aa: CASSEGQGARGNEKLFF
j_call: TRBJ1-4
clone_size: NA
v_call: TRBV6-1
d_call: TRBD1
cdr3_length: 17

cdr3_nt: TGTGCCAGCAGCTTACTGTCGGGGGATAGAGGCAATCAGCCCCAGCATTTT
cdr3_aa: CASSLLSGDRGNQPQHF
j_call: TRBJ1-5
clone_size: once
v_call: TRBV7-8
d_call: NA
cdr3_length: 17

cdr3_nt: TGTGCCAGCAGCCAAGAAAGCAGGGGGCGCGAAGAGCAGTACTTC
cdr3_aa: CASSQESRGREEQYF
j_call: TRBJ2-7
clone_size: NA
v_call: TRBV3-1/TRBV3-2
d_call: TRBD1
cdr3_length: 15

cdr3_nt: TGCGCCAGCAGCCAAGAAAACTCGGTTCACCCCCAGCATTTT
cdr3_aa: CASSQENSVHPQHF
j_call: TRBJ1-5
clone_size: NA
v_call: TRBV4-1
d_call: NA
cdr3_length: 14

cdr3_nt: TGTGCCAGCAGCTTATCAGGGGCCGGGGAGCTGTTTTTT
cdr3_aa: CASSLSGAGELFF
j_call: TRBJ2-2
clone_size: NA
v_call: TRBV7-2
d_call: NA
cdr3_length: 13

cdr3_nt: TGTGCCAGCTCCCAGAGGTATACGCAGTATTTT
cdr3_aa: CASSQRYTQYF
j_call: TRBJ2-3
clone_size: NA
v_call: TRBV6-5
d_call: NA
cdr3_length: 11

cdr3_nt: TGCGCCAGCAGCCAACTCTTAGGAGAAAGCTCCTACGAGCAGTACTTC
cdr3_aa: CASSQLLGESSYEQYF
j_call: TRBJ2-7
clone_size: few
v_call: TRBV4-1
d_call: NA
cdr3_length: 16

cdr3_nt: TGTGCCAGCAGTTACTCCCGGAATTCACCCCTCCACTTT
cdr3_aa: CASSYSRNSPLHF
j_call: TRBJ1-6
clone_size: NA
v_call: TRBV6-5
d_call: NA
cdr3_length: 13

cdr3_nt: TGTGCCAGCTTACCGGACTCTAACTATGGCTACACCTTC
cdr3_aa: CASLPDSNYGYTF
j_call: TRBJ1-2
clone_size: few
v_call: TRBV6-5
d_call: NA
cdr3_length: 13

cdr3_nt: TGTGCCAGCAGAGTTAGCGGGGACTCCTACGAGCAGTACTTC
cdr3_aa: CASRVSGDSYEQYF
j_call: TRBJ2-7
clone_size: NA
v_call: TRBV6-5
d_call: TRBD2
cdr3_length: 14

cdr3_nt: TGTGCCAGCACCCCGGGAGGGACGAATAATGGCTACACCTTC
cdr3_aa: CASTPGGTNNGYTF
j_call: TRBJ1-2
clone_size: NA
v_call: TRBV27
d_call: NA
cdr3_length: 14

cdr3_nt: TGTGCCAGCAGCTCCCGAGCGGGGGGCGAGGCAGATACGCAGTATTTT
cdr3_aa: CASSSRAGGEADTQYF
j_call: TRBJ2-3
clone_size: NA
v_call: TRBV4-2
d_call: TRBD2
cdr3_length: 16

cdr3_nt: TGTGCCAGTATCTCCGGGACTAGCGGGATTCTGAGCGGGGAGCTGTTTTTT
cdr3_aa: CASISGTSGILSGELFF
j_call: TRBJ2-2
clone_size: NA
v_call: TRBV19
d_call: TRBD2
cdr3_length: 17

cdr3_nt: TGTGCCAGCAGCTCCTCGACAGTGACTAGAGAAAAACTGTTTTTT
cdr3_aa: CASSSSTVTREKLFF
j_call: TRBJ1-4
clone_size: NA
v_call: TRBV7-2
d_call: NA
cdr3_length: 15

cdr3_nt: TGTGCCAGCGGGACACAGACAGGCGATTTTGTCTATGGCTACACCTTC
cdr3_aa: CASGTQTGDFVYGYTF
j_call: TRBJ1-2
clone_size: NA
v_call: TRBV2
d_call: NA
cdr3_length: 16

cdr3_nt: TGTGCCAGCAGTTTACAGGGAAACACTGAAGCTTTCTTT
cdr3_aa: CASSLQGNTEAFF
j_call: TRBJ1-1
clone_size: NA
v_call: TRBV12-3/TRBV12-4
d_call: NA
cdr3_length: 13

cdr3_nt: TGTGCCAGCAGGACAGGGGTGGGTCAGCCCCAGCATTTT
cdr3_aa: CASRTGVGQPQHF
j_call: TRBJ1-5
clone_size: NA
v_call: TRBV28
d_call: TRBD1
cdr3_length: 13

cdr3_nt: TGTGCCAGCAGCCGGGGACAGGGGGACCAGACCATATATTTT
cdr3_aa: CASSRGQGDQTIYF
j_call: TRBJ1-3
clone_size: few
v_call: TRBV7-9
d_call: TRBD1
cdr3_length: 14

cdr3_nt: TGTGCCAGCAGCATAGTTGGAGGGATGGAGCCCCAGCATTTT
cdr3_aa: CASSIVGGMEPQHF
j_call: TRBJ1-5
clone_size: NA
v_call: TRBV27
d_call: NA
cdr3_length: 14

cdr3_nt: TGTGCCAGCAGGGGCGGACCGGGCGGGGCGAACACCGGGGAGCTGTTTTTT
cdr3_aa: CASRGGPGGANTGELFF
j_call: TRBJ2-2
clone_size: NA
v_call: TRBV9
d_call: NA
cdr3_length: 17

cdr3_nt: TGTGCCAGCAGCTTGGACACACAAGAGACCCAGTACTTC
cdr3_aa: CASSLDTQETQYF
j_call: TRBJ2-5
clone_size: NA
v_call: TRBV5-6
d_call: NA
cdr3_length: 13

cdr3_nt: TGTGCCAGTTCTTTGACAGGACACTACGAGCAGTACTTC
cdr3_aa: CASSLTGHYEQYF
j_call: TRBJ2-7
clone_size: NA
v_call: TRBV19
d_call: NA
cdr3_length: 13

cdr3_nt: TGTGCCAGCAGCCCCAATAATTCACCCCTCCACTTT
cdr3_aa: CASSPNNSPLHF
j_call: TRBJ1-6
clone_size: NA
v_call: TRBV7-9
d_call: NA
cdr3_length: 12

cdr3_nt: TGTGCCTGGACCGAAGGCAGGAACTACGAGCAGTACTTC
cdr3_aa: CAWTEGRNYEQYF
j_call: TRBJ2-7
clone_size: NA
v_call: TRBV30
d_call: NA
cdr3_length: 13

cdr3_nt: TGTGCCAGCAGAAGAGACAGGGTCAGAGAGACCCAGTACTTC
cdr3_aa: CASRRDRVRETQYF
j_call: TRBJ2-5
clone_size: NA
v_call: TRBV28
d_call: TRBD1
cdr3_length: 14

cdr3_nt: TGTGCCACCATACCCCTGGCAGGGATGAACACTGAAGCTTTCTTT
cdr3_aa: CATIPLAGMNTEAFF
j_call: TRBJ1-1
clone_size: NA
v_call: TRBV6-5
d_call: NA
cdr3_length: 15

cdr3_nt: TGTGCCAGCAGCCGGCTAGCGGGAGCGAACACCGGGGAGCTGTTTTTT
cdr3_aa: CASSRLAGANTGELFF
j_call: TRBJ2-2
clone_size: NA
v_call: TRBV28
d_call: TRBD2
cdr3_length: 16

cdr3_nt: TGTGCCAGCAGCCAAGATTCCCCTCCAGCGGGAATAGTCTACGAGCAGTACTTC
cdr3_aa: CASSQDSPPAGIVYEQYF
j_call: TRBJ2-7
clone_size: NA
v_call: TRBV3-1/TRBV3-2
d_call: TRBD2
cdr3_length: 18

cdr3_nt: TGTGCCAGCAGTGCCTTGGGACAGGGGGCCGACACTGAAGCTTTCTTT
cdr3_aa: CASSALGQGADTEAFF
j_call: TRBJ1-1
clone_size: NA
v_call: TRBV6-1
d_call: TRBD1
cdr3_length: 16

cdr3_nt: TGTGCCACCAGCAGAGATACTTCAGGAGGTGGTGGCTACACCTTC
cdr3_aa: CATSRDTSGGGGYTF
j_call: TRBJ1-2
clone_size: NA
v_call: TRBV15
d_call: NA
cdr3_length: 15